Below are 23 T cell receptor beta chains sequenced from a single sample in a study of blood T cell repertoires in COVID-19. Sequenced by immunoSEQ multiplex PCR; TCRdb stores in-frame clones only, minus some. Of approximately 70,000 clones listed, just over 90% are singletons. What was sequenced was peripheral blood. Every receptor here comes from a man aged 45-65 years with COVID-19, enrolled during active disease.

V gene TRBV28 combines with J gene TRBJ1-2; weak D call: TRBD1 (5 bases). The V end was cut by 6 bases, the J end by 5 bases, with 19 bases between. The CDR3 extends over 15 amino acids. Germline V gives CDR1 MDHEN, CDR2 SYDVKM. Written as DNA, the CDR3 is TGTGCCAGCAGAACTCTAGGGCAGGGTGGGTATGGCTACACCTTC. Protein sequence: CASRTLGQGGYGYTF.

The chain carries TRBV19 and TRBJ1-2, with 7 bases that match TRBD1. Germline CDR1 is LNHDA and CDR2 is SQIVND (reference sequence). The CDR3 is made up of 14 amino acids. V lost 5 bases, J lost 4 bases, and 7 bases stayed unmatched. This CDR3 reads CASSDRARGYGYTF. In nucleotides, the CDR3 is TGTGCCAGTAGTGACAGGGCTCGAGGCTATGGCTACACCTTC.

The CDR3: CAGDYRDSGELFF. In nucleotides, the CDR3 is TGTGCCGGCGATTACAGGGATTCCGGGGAGCTGTTTTTT. This sequence joins TRBV2 and TRBJ2-2; perhaps TRBD1 as D (6 bases). V was shortened by 11 bases and J by 6 bases, with 16 bases between the two germline ends. Germline lookup yields CDR1 SNHLY and CDR2 FYNNEI. The CDR3 is made up of 13 amino acids.

The J gene is TRBJ2-1, the V gene TRBV3-1 (or the pseudogene TRBV3-2), with 13 nucleotides matching TRBD2. The germline CDR1 and CDR2 sequences are LGHDT and YNNKEL (reference sequence). Trimming at V came to 4 bases and at J to 6 bases, leaving 18 bases not matched to a gene. The CDR3 is 20 amino acids. The CDR3 loop is CASSPRTSGRNTPSVNEQFF. The CDR3 nucleotides are TGTGCCAGCAGCCCTCGGACTAGCGGGAGAAATACCCCCTCAGTCAATGAGCAGTTCTTC.

The gene calls are TRBV28 and TRBJ2-1; 15 nucleotides match TRBD2. The V gene's germline CDR1 is MDHEN and CDR2 SYDVKM. V lost 8 bases and J lost 10; bases outside the gene matches: 18. This CDR3 is 18 amino acids long. In DNA form, the CDR3 reads TGTGCCAGCTGCTTGACAGGGGCCGGGACTAGCGGGAGGCGCGAGCAGTTCTTC. It encodes CASCLTGAGTSGRREQFF. Full variable domain (outside the CDR3, taken from reference TRBV28 and TRBJ2-1): DVKVTQSSRYLVKRTGEKVFLECVQDMDHENMFWYRQDPGLGLRLIYFSYDVKMKEKGDIPEGYSVSREKKERFSLILESASTNQTSMYLCASCLTGAGTSGRREQFFGPGTRLTVL.

V usage is TRBV7-2 and J usage is TRBJ2-7, with 12 bases fitting TRBD2. V shed 5 bases and J 0 bases; nucleotides not matched to a gene: 5. Germline V lookup: CDR1 SGHTA, CDR2 FQGNSA. This CDR3 contains 16 residues. This chain's CDR3 is CASSRTSGTNSYEQYF. As DNA, the CDR3 is TGTGCCAGCAGCCGGACTAGCGGGACGAACTCCTACGAGCAGTACTTC.

This rearrangement joins TRBV5-6 to TRBJ1-1; TRBD1 agrees at 8 bases. Germline V CDR1 and CDR2: SGHDT, YYEEEE. The length of the CDR3 is 14 residues. Trimming took 4 bases from V and 1 from J; bases not matched to a gene: 3. The CDR3 bases are TGTGCCAGCAGCCGTGGGACAGGGAACACTGAAGCTTTCTTT. Protein: CASSRGTGNTEAFF.

The chain links TRBV19 to TRBJ1-3; 10 bases align to TRBD1. Losses at the gene ends were 5 bases for V and 8 bases for J; bases not matched to a gene: 0. The CDR3 is made up of 12 amino acids. Germline CDR1 reads LNHDA; CDR2 reads SQIVND (reference sequence). CDR3 bases: TGTGCCAGTAGTGGACAGGGGGACACCATATATTTT. Translation: CASSGQGDTIYF.

The rearrangement links TRBV10-3 to TRBJ1-1, with 7 positions matching TRBD1. This CDR3 has 12 residues. Germline V gene lookup returns CDR1 ENHRY and CDR2 SYGVKD. Trimming at V came to 11 bases and at J to 3 bases, leaving 6 bases not matched to a gene. As DNA, the CDR3 is TGTGCCTCCGGGAGGGGGCACACTGAAGCTTTCTTT. It translates to CASGRGHTEAFF.

CDR3 sequence (DNA): TGTGCCAGCAGTTTAGGGACAGGGATCTATGGCTACACCTTC. It yields the protein CASSLGTGIYGYTF. The chain joins TRBV28 to TRBJ1-2; 9 bases line up with TRBD1. The V segment lost 2 bases and the J segment 4 bases; nucleotides outside the gene matches: 2. Germline V gives CDR1 MDHEN, CDR2 SYDVKM. The CDR3 consists of 14 residues.

V gene TRBV3-1 (or the pseudogene TRBV3-2) combines with J gene TRBJ2-7, with no clear D. The CDR3 spans 13 residues. V was shortened by 0 bases and J by 6 bases, with 9 bases between the two germline ends. The germline CDR1 and CDR2 sequences are LGHDT and YNNKEL (reference sequence). The CDR3 nucleotides read TGTGCCAGCAGCCAAGATTCCAGGTCCGAGCAGTACGTC. This translates into CASSQDSRSEQYV.

This chain links TRBV7-9 with TRBJ1-6, with no clear D. CDR1 is SEHNR, CDR2 FQNEAQ, per germline (reference sequence). V was cut by 1 base and J by 0 bases, with 4 bases left in between. This CDR3 comprises 15 residues. The chain's CDR3 is CASSLGSSYNSPLHF. CDR3 DNA sequence: TGTGCCAGCAGCTTAGGGAGCTCCTATAATTCACCCCTCCACTTT.

As DNA, the CDR3 is TGTGCCAGTAGTCCAGCGGGAGGGGGAGCCGACTCCTACGAGCAGTACTTC. It translates to CASSPAGGGADSYEQYF. This chain uses TRBV19 with TRBJ2-7, with 10 bases aligning to TRBD2. V was pared by 5 bases and J by 0 bases, with 10 bases of the junction left unmatched. The CDR3 is 17 residues long. Germline CDR1 LNHDA, CDR2 SQIVND (reference sequence).

The chain joins TRBV29-1 to TRBJ1-1, with a weak D call TRBD1 (6 bases). The length of the CDR3 is 14 residues. V was clipped by 2 bases and J by 12 bases, with 22 bases between them. The germline gives CDR1 SQVTM, CDR2 ANQGSEA. CDR3 region: CSVEPTRGGMETFF. The CDR3 coding sequence is TGCAGCGTTGAACCCACAAGGGGGGGGATGGAAACTTTCTTT.

This sequence joins TRBV6-2 or TRBV6-3 and TRBJ2-2, with TRBD2 matching 16 bases. CDR1 and CDR2 (germline): MNHEY, SVGEGT. The CDR3 runs 22 residues. Losses at the gene ends were 7 bases for V and 5 bases for J; bases not matched to a gene: 22. The CDR3 protein is CASTPWISSGTSGRARTGELFF. As DNA, the CDR3 is TGTGCCAGCACCCCATGGATCTCAAGTGGGACTAGCGGGAGGGCCAGGACCGGGGAGCTGTTTTTT.

The chain uses TRBV6-6 and TRBJ2-3; D uncertain. Between the trimmed V and J ends, which lost 1 base and 4 bases, there was a span of 3 bases. CDR1 MNHNY and CDR2 SVGAGI come from the germline V gene (reference sequence). The CDR3 has 12 amino acids. The CDR3 DNA sequence: TGTGCCAGCAGTTACTTCTCAGATACGCAGTATTTT. Translation gives CASSYFSDTQYF.

This chain joins TRBV6-5 and TRBJ1-6, with TRBD1 identical over 7 bases. Germline assignment: CDR1 MNHEY and CDR2 SVGAGI. J was trimmed by 8 bases and V by 6 bases; bases with no gene match: 7. This CDR3 is built from 14 residues. For the CDR3, the DNA is TGTGCCAGCAGGGCCGGGACAGATCATTCACCCCTCCACTTT. Its protein is CASRAGTDHSPLHF.

This clone was observed a handful of times. The chain recombines TRBV6-5 with TRBJ2-2; 11 nucleotides line up with TRBD2. The germline CDR1 and CDR2 sequences are MNHEY and SVGAGI. This CDR3 spans 15 amino acids. V was pared by 5 bases and J by 4 bases, with 3 bases of the junction left unmatched. CDR3: CASSPSGRSTGELFF. The CDR3 DNA is TGTGCCAGCAGTCCTAGCGGGAGGAGCACCGGGGAGCTGTTTTTT.

This chain links TRBV9 with TRBJ1-5; possibly TRBD1 for D (5 bases). With 0 bases removed from V and 0 bases from J, the gap between germline ends came to 7 bases. Germline CDR1 SGDLS, CDR2 YYNGEE. This CDR3 comprises 15 residues. This chain's CDR3 is CASSVEGNSNQPQHF. CDR3 sequence (DNA): TGTGCCAGCAGCGTAGAGGGGAATAGCAATCAGCCCCAGCATTTT.

The chain couples TRBV5-4 to TRBJ1-2, with D possibly being TRBD1 (6 bases). Germline values: CDR1 SGHNT, CDR2 YYREEE (reference sequence). Trimming took 0 bases from V and 6 from J, leaving 12 bases between them. The CDR3 totals 14 residues. The CDR3 DNA reads TGTGCCAGCAGCTTGGCCAACCAGGGGAATGGCTACACCTTC. It specifies CASSLANQGNGYTF.

In its sample, this clone was seen a few times. The genes are TRBV4-3 and TRBJ2-2; maybe TRBD1 (8 bases). Trimming left V 2 bases short and J 2 bases short, with 15 bases between. This CDR3 spans 17 amino acids. Germline CDR1 LGHNA, CDR2 YSLEER. The CDR3 nucleotides read TGCGCCAGCAGCCAAATACACAGGGGGGGAAACACCGGGGAGCTGTTTTTT. It encodes CASSQIHRGGNTGELFF.

As regards this clone: The sample contains more than one DNA sequence encoding this CDR3. The chain employs TRBV9 and TRBJ2-7, with 9 bases aligning to TRBD1. V lost 2 bases to trimming and J lost 6 bases; unmatched junction nucleotides: 3. The CDR3 is 13 amino acids. Germline values: CDR1 SGDLS, CDR2 YYNGEE. CDR3 amino acids: CASSVGQGGEQYF. The CDR3 nucleotides are TGTGCCAGCAGCGTGGGACAGGGTGGCGAGCAGTACTTC.

The chain couples TRBV5-1 to TRBJ2-2; 7 nucleotides agree with TRBD2. The length of the CDR3 is 14 residues. Germline lookup yields CDR1 SGHRS and CDR2 YFSETQ. V lost 4 bases to trimming and J lost 4 bases; unmatched junction nucleotides: 4. The CDR3 is CASSRGLSTGELFF. The CDR3, as DNA: TGCGCCAGCAGCCGGGGACTATCCACCGGGGAGCTGTTTTTT.